These 2 T cell receptor beta chains were sequenced from one sample in a study of CXCR3-negative and CXCR3-positive naive CD8 T cells. The TRB cDNA libraries were prepared by 5' RACE with UMI labels. TCRdb reprocessed the 5' RACE reads, with one entry per CDR3 protein and no DNA. The sample includes some 99,000 distinct CDR3 sequences. The study, taken as a whole, reports: TRB CDR3s of CXCR3-positive naive cells were more hydrophobic than those of CXCR3-negative naive cells.

No cognate antigen is known for these TCRs. Sequencing input: naive CXCR3+ CD8+ T cells from blood. As to subset: CD45RO-CCR7+CD27+CD95- naive CD8+ T cells expressing CXCR3 (TNR3+). All receptors derive from a human donor in good health. Some clones in this sample may be carry-over from other donors' samples.

The CDR3: CASNAGVIQETQYF. The V and J genes are TRBV6-5 and TRBJ2-5; TCRdb's D call of TRBD1 is untestable without DNA. The CDR3 runs 14 residues. The V gene's germline CDR1 is MNHEY and CDR2 SVGAGI.

This chain uses TRBV6-5 with TRBJ1-3. The CDR3 contains 16 residues. Germline CDR1 and CDR2: MNHEY and SVGAGI. The CDR3 sequence: CASSSVYGEEGNTIYF.